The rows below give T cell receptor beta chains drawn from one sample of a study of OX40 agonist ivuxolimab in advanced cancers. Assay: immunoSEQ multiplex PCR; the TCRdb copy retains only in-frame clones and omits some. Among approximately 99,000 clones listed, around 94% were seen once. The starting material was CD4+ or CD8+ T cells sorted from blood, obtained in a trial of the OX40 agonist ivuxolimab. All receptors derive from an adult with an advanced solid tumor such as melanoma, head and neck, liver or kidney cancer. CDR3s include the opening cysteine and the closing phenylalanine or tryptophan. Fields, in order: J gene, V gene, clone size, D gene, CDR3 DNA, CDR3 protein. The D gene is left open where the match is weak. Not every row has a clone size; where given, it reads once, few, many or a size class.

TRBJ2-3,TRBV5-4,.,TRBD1,TGTGCCAGCAGCTTGGGACAGGGGAGCACAGATACGCAGTATTTT,CASSLGQGSTDTQYF
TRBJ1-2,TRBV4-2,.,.,TGTGCCAGCAGCCAAGATTTCAAAGCTAACTATGGCTACACCTTC,CASSQDFKANYGYTF
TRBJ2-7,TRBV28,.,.,TGTGCCAGCAGTTTGATCTGGGGGGAGCAGTACTTC,CASSLIWGEQYF
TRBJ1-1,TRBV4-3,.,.,TGCGCCAGCAGCCAAGATGCAGGCCGCGGGGCTTTCTTT,CASSQDAGRGAFF
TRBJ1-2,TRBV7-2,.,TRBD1,TGTGCCAGCAGCCCCCGGACAGGCCCCTATGGCTACACCTTC,CASSPRTGPYGYTF
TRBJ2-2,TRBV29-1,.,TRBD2,TGCAGCGTCACTAGCGGAGTGAACACCGGGGAGCTGTTTTTT,CSVTSGVNTGELFF
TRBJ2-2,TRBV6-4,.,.,TGTGCCAGCATTCAACCTCGGACGGACACGAACACCGGGGAGCTGTTTTTT,CASIQPRTDTNTGELFF
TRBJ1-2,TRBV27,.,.,TGTGCCAGCAGTCCCCTTGAAGCAGGGATGGGCTATGGCTACACCTTC,CASSPLEAGMGYGYTF
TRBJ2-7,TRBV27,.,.,TGTGCCAGCAGGTTCGGGACTCTCTCCCACGAGCAGTACTTC,CASRFGTLSHEQYF
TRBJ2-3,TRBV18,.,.,TGTGCCAGCTCACCCTCCAGCACAGATACGCAGTATTTT,CASSPSSTDTQYF
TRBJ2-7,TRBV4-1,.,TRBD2,TGCGCCAGCAGCCAGGGACTAGCGGGATTATACGAGCAGTACTTC,CASSQGLAGLYEQYF
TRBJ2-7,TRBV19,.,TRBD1,TGTGCCACGGCCCGGGACAGGGGTTACGAGCAGTACTTC,CATARDRGYEQYF
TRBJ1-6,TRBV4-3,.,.,TGCGCCAGCAGCCAAGGGGCAGGGACAAATAATTCACCCCTCCACTTT,CASSQGAGTNNSPLHF
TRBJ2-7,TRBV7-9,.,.,TGTGCCAGCAGTAGTAGGGGGGTCGCCTACGAGCAGTACTTC,CASSSRGVAYEQYF
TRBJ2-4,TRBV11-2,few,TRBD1,TGTGCCAGCAGCCCCAGGGACAGGAGCAAAAACATTCAGTACTTC,CASSPRDRSKNIQYF
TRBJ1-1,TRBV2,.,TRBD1,TGTGCCAGCAGGGGGGGACAGACGGCCACTGAAGCTTTCTTT,CASRGGQTATEAFF
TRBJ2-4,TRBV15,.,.,TGTGCCACCAGCAGAGATGGTGCGACGGGACGGGCGGTGGACATTCAGTACTTC,CATSRDGATGRAVDIQYF
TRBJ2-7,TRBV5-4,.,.,TGTGCCAGCAGCTTGGTAGCCACCTACGAGCAGTACTTC,CASSLVATYEQYF